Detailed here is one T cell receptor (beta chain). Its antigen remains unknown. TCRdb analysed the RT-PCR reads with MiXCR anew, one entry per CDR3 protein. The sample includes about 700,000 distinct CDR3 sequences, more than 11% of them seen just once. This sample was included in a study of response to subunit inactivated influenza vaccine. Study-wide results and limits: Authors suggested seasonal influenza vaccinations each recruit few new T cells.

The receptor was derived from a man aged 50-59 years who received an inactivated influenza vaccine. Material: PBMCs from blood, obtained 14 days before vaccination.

CDR3 nucleotides: TGTGCCAGTAGTTTTGGGGCTAGCTGGGACGAGCAGTACTTC. It translates to CASSFGASWDEQYF. V usage is TRBV7-2 and J usage is TRBJ2-7; D could derive from TRBD1 or TRBD2 (5 bases each). Trimming stripped 9 bases from V and 5 bases from J, with 20 bases between. CDR1 is SGHTA, CDR2 FQGNSA, per germline. The CDR3 runs 14 residues.